A single sample gave rise to the 23 T cell receptor beta chains below, sequenced in a study of OX40 agonist ivuxolimab in advanced cancers. The assay was immunoSEQ multiplex PCR, and TCRdb's table has in-frame clones only and misses some. Here the sample spans some 50,000 clones, approximately 90% being singletons. Source: CD4+ or CD8+ T cells sorted from blood, taken in a trial of the OX40 agonist ivuxolimab. These receptors originate from an adult with an advanced solid tumor such as melanoma, head and neck, liver or kidney cancer.

This clone was seen a single time. The genes are TRBV2 and TRBJ1-5, with D possibly being TRBD1 (5 bases). The CDR3 runs 13 residues. The V gene lost 7 bases and the J gene lost 6 bases, with 13 bases spanning the gap. Germline loops: CDR1 SNHLY, CDR2 FYNNEI. The CDR3 region is CASTPGQGQPQHF. In DNA form, the CDR3 reads TGTGCCAGCACCCCGGGGCAGGGTCAGCCCCAGCATTTT.

This clone was seen a single time. This sequence joins TRBV28 and TRBJ2-7; 7 bases map to TRBD1. This CDR3 has 17 amino acids. Losses at the gene ends were 6 bases for V and 1 base for J; bases not matched to a gene: 15. Germline assignment: CDR1 MDHEN and CDR2 SYDVKM. The CDR3 DNA sequence: TGTGCCAGCAGCCTATTACAGGGGTTTAAGGGATCCTACGAGCAGTACTTC. Encoded protein: CASSLLQGFKGSYEQYF.

The chain joins TRBV5-4 to TRBJ2-3; 8 bases match TRBD2. This CDR3 is built from 15 residues. Unmatched junction bases numbered 9, after V lost 4 bases and J lost 5 bases. Germline CDR1 reads SGHNT; CDR2 reads YYREEE (reference sequence). CDR3 nucleotide sequence: TGTGCCAGCAGCCTAGGCGGGAGGCAAGAAGATACGCAGTATTTT. Residues: CASSLGGRQEDTQYF.

This sequence joins TRBV5-1 and TRBJ2-1, with 8 bases lining up with TRBD1. This CDR3 comprises 17 residues. Germline CDR1 and CDR2: SGHRS and YFSETQ. The J segment lost 6 bases and the V segment lost 1 base, leaving 12 bases of the junction unmatched. CDR3 sequence (DNA): TGCGCCAGCAGCTTGACACGTTGGACAGGGCGGAGCAATGAGCAGTTCTTC. Translated, it gives CASSLTRWTGRSNEQFF.

The J gene is TRBJ2-2, the V gene TRBV18; tentatively, D is TRBD1 (6 bases). V dropped 3 bases and J dropped 7 bases, with 15 bases sitting between them. This CDR3 has 15 amino acids. Germline CDR1 is KGHSH and CDR2 is LQKENI. The CDR3 protein is CASSPVTGGIGELFF. For the CDR3, the DNA is TGTGCCAGCTCACCCGTGACAGGAGGAATCGGGGAGCTGTTTTTT.

The CDR3 nucleotides read TGTGCCAGTAGTATAGCCGACAGGGGGCTAGAGACCCAGTACTTC. It codes for CASSIADRGLETQYF. The genes are TRBV19 and TRBJ2-5, with 10 bases identical to TRBD1. The V gene end was trimmed by 1 base and the J gene end by 4 bases; junction bases not matched to a gene: 3. CDR1 and CDR2 (germline): LNHDA, SQIVND (reference sequence). This CDR3 region has 15 residues.

The chain employs TRBV19 and TRBJ2-3; 8 bases are a match to TRBD2. The CDR3 runs to 15 residues. J lost 1 base, V lost 3 bases, and 3 bases had no gene match. The germline gives CDR1 LNHDA, CDR2 SQIVND (reference sequence). CDR3 in DNA: TGTGCCAGTAGTATTAGCGGGGCAGGCACAGATACGCAGTATTTT. Amino acid sequence: CASSISGAGTDTQYF.

This clone appeared a single time. DNA of the CDR3: TGTGCCAGCAGCTTGAGTAGTCTCACGGACGAGCAGTACTTC. Encoded protein: CASSLSSLTDEQYF. The genes are TRBV7-2 and TRBJ2-7; no definite D call. The V and J ends lost 3 bases and 5 bases respectively, with 14 bases between them. Germline V gene lookup returns CDR1 SGHTA and CDR2 FQGNSA. The CDR3 runs to 14 residues.

This clone appeared once. V usage is TRBV19 and J usage is TRBJ2-1; D is possibly TRBD1 (5 bases). Trimming removed 6 bases from V and 7 bases from J, with 25 bases in between. The CDR3 is made up of 17 amino acids. The germline V gene encodes CDR1 LNHDA and CDR2 SQIVND (reference sequence). DNA of the CDR3: TGTGCCAGTAGCCATCCGGACGGCTGGGCAGGGATAAATGAGCAGTTCTTC. Translation gives CASSHPDGWAGINEQFF.

The sample holds a few counts of this clone. This chain joins TRBV19 and TRBJ2-7; 7 bases are shared with TRBD1. The CDR3 is 15 amino acids. CDR1 is LNHDA, CDR2 SQIVND, per germline (reference sequence). J was trimmed by 3 bases and V by 2 bases; bases with no gene match: 7. CDR3 coding DNA: TGTGCCAGTAGTATAAAGGACGGACAGGACTACGAGCAGTACTTC. Its protein product is CASSIKDGQDYEQYF.

This chain joins TRBV4-2 and TRBJ2-1; 7 nucleotides line up with TRBD2. Trimming at V came to 0 bases and at J to 7 bases, leaving 9 bases not matched to a gene. The CDR3 has 16 residues. Germline V CDR1 and CDR2: LGHNA, YNFKEQ. In DNA, the CDR3 is TGTGCCAGCAGCCAAGATTGGGGAGGGCTAGTGAATGAGCAGTTCTTC. It encodes CASSQDWGGLVNEQFF.

V and J are TRBV11-3 and TRBJ1-3; D is undetermined. With 6 bases removed from V and 0 bases from J, the gap between germline ends came to 3 bases. The CDR3 loop spans 12 amino acids. Germline lookup yields CDR1 SGHNT and CDR2 YENEEA. The CDR3 region is CASRSSGNTIYF. In DNA, the CDR3 is TGTGCCAGCAGGTCCTCTGGAAACACCATATATTTT.

This clone came up once. V and J are TRBV5-1 and TRBJ1-6, with D perhaps TRBD1 (6 bases). V lost 3 bases to trimming and J lost 8 bases, with 15 bases between them. The CDR3 totals 15 residues. Germline CDR1 and CDR2: SGHRS and YFSETQ. For the CDR3, the DNA is TGCGCCAGCAGCTGGCAGACAGGTCTTGATTCACCCCTCCACTTT. Protein: CASSWQTGLDSPLHF.

The rearrangement joins TRBV6-6 to TRBJ1-4, with D possibly being TRBD1 (5 bases). Looked up from germline, CDR1 is MNHNY and CDR2 is SVGAGI (reference sequence). The CDR3 has 14 residues. Trimming stripped 3 bases from V and 7 bases from J, with 12 bases between. The CDR3 DNA reads as TGTGCCAGCAGTTATTTTGTTGACAGTGAAAAACTGTTTTTT. This codes for CASSYFVDSEKLFF.

This clone was detected once. The chain employs TRBV19 and TRBJ2-3; possibly TRBD2 for D (6 bases). The germline V gene encodes CDR1 LNHDA and CDR2 SQIVND (reference sequence). There are 14 residues in the CDR3. Trimming took 3 bases from V and 1 from J, leaving 8 bases between them. This CDR3 is CASSMRRGTDTQYF. Written as DNA, the CDR3 is TGTGCCAGTAGTATGAGGAGGGGCACAGATACGCAGTATTTT.

The J gene is TRBJ1-2, the V gene TRBV5-1, with 9 bases fitting TRBD1. Looked up from germline, CDR1 is SGHRS and CDR2 is YFSETQ. There are 14 residues in the CDR3. J lost 4 bases, V lost 4 bases, and 5 bases had no gene match. Written as DNA, the CDR3 is TGCGCCAGCAGCCTGGGGACAGGGAGCTATGGCTACACCTTC. Translation gives CASSLGTGSYGYTF. Full variable domain (remainder filled in from reference TRBV5-1 and TRBJ1-2): KAGVTQTPRYLIKTRGQQVTLSCSPISGHRSVSWYQQTPGQGLQFLFEYFSETQRNKGNFPGRFSGRQFSNSRSEMNVSTLELGDSALYLCASSLGTGSYGYTFGSGTRLTVV.

This rearrangement joins TRBV6-6 to TRBJ2-7, with 7 bases that match TRBD2. J gave up 5 bases and V 6 bases, and 10 bases lay outside the gene matches. This CDR3 is 14 amino acids long. From germline, CDR1 is MNHNY and CDR2 SVGAGI (reference sequence). The CDR3, as DNA: TGTGCCAGCAGGACCGGGACTACCCTACACGAGCAGTACTTC. Protein product: CASRTGTTLHEQYF.

The chain uses TRBV19 and TRBJ2-3; D is ambiguous. Trimming left V 1 base short and J 6 bases short, with 8 bases between. The CDR3 is 13 residues long. Germline lookup yields CDR1 LNHDA and CDR2 SQIVND (reference sequence). The CDR3 sequence is CASSIGLGDTQYF. CDR3 nucleotide sequence: TGTGCCAGTAGTATAGGACTCGGGGATACGCAGTATTTT.

The rearrangement joins TRBV5-1 to TRBJ2-1; tentative D call: TRBD1 (5 bases). The CDR3 spans 14 residues. Germline lookup yields CDR1 SGHRS and CDR2 YFSETQ. V was shortened by 0 bases and J by 8 bases, with 12 bases between the two germline ends. The CDR3 sequence is CASSLETANDEQFF. CDR3 nucleotide sequence: TGCGCCAGCAGCTTGGAGACAGCTAACGATGAGCAGTTCTTC.

The chain combines TRBV11-3 with TRBJ2-2; D ambiguous. The CDR3 sequence is 14 residues long. Deletions cut 1 base from V and 4 bases from J, with 7 bases between. Per germline, CDR1 SGHNT and CDR2 YENEEA. The chain's CDR3 is CASSLGRVTGELFF. In DNA form, the CDR3 reads TGTGCCAGCAGCTTAGGCAGAGTCACCGGGGAGCTGTTTTTT.

The chain recombines TRBV7-9 with TRBJ2-3; TRBD1 matches 9 bases. Trimming cost V 5 bases and J 2 bases; bases outside gene matches: 11. The CDR3 is made up of 17 amino acids. Germline V gene lookup returns CDR1 SEHNR and CDR2 FQNEAQ (reference sequence). The CDR3, as DNA: TGTGCCAGCAGCCGAACCGGGACAGGGCGTTTCACAGATACGCAGTATTTT. Translated, it gives CASSRTGTGRFTDTQYF.

The chain is built from TRBV4-2 and TRBJ2-3, with TRBD2 matching over 9 bases. The CDR3 has 17 amino acids. J was trimmed by 5 bases and V by 0 bases; bases with no gene match: 9. Germline V gives CDR1 LGHNA, CDR2 YNFKEQ. CDR3 in amino acids: CASSQDRGLANGDTQYF. Here the CDR3 DNA reads TGTGCCAGCAGCCAAGATCGGGGACTAGCTAATGGAGATACGCAGTATTTT.

The rearrangement links TRBV9 to TRBJ2-3; 8 bases map to TRBD1. Germline assignment: CDR1 SGDLS and CDR2 YYNGEE. V lost 4 bases and J lost 3; bases outside the gene matches: 4. CDR3 size: 14 residues. CDR3 bases: TGTGCCAGCAGCAGACAGGGGTGGACAGATACGCAGTATTTT. Translating it yields CASSRQGWTDTQYF.